One sample yielded the 23 T cell receptor beta chains listed below, sequenced in a study of blood T cell repertoires in COVID-19. Only in-frame clones appear in the TCRdb table, and some are missing; sequencing was by immunoSEQ multiplex PCR. The data contain some 200,000 clones, about 80% of them seen just once; the ten biggest clones take up around 7.5%. Sequences were obtained from PBMCs or T cells enriched from blood (not recorded which). The source is a man in his forties who had recovered from COVID-19.

About this clone itself: Compared with germline, one end of the junction differs, possibly owing to a read error. The genes are TRBV30 and TRBJ2-1; tentative D call: TRBD1 (6 bases). Germline CDR1 is GTSNPN and CDR2 is SVGIG (reference sequence). CDR3 length equals 12 residues. The CDR3 reads CAWSVQMGHGIF. CDR3 in DNA: TGTGCCTGGAGTGTACAGATGGGACATGGGATCTTC.

This clone was recorded only once. The chain couples TRBV5-1 to TRBJ1-2, with TRBD1 matching 10 bases. CDR3 size: 14 residues. Germline CDR1 reads SGHRS; CDR2 reads YFSETQ. The V gene end was trimmed by 2 bases and the J gene end by 6 bases; junction bases not matched to a gene: 4. CDR3 protein: CASSLETGGDGYTF. The CDR3 bases are TGCGCCAGCAGCTTAGAGACAGGGGGCGATGGCTACACCTTC.

This chain connects TRBV5-1 to TRBJ2-7, with 7 nucleotides matching TRBD1. The CDR3 length is 16 residues. J gave up 6 bases and V 3 bases, and 15 bases lay outside the gene matches. The V gene's germline CDR1 is SGHRS and CDR2 YFSETQ. CDR3 residues: CASSWSDRKSFGEQYF. The CDR3 nucleotides are TGCGCCAGCAGCTGGTCGGACAGGAAAAGTTTCGGCGAGCAGTACTTC.

This chain uses TRBV20-1 with TRBJ2-7, with unresolved D. This CDR3 is 10 amino acids long. The ends were cut back, 3 bases at V and 4 bases at J, with 4 bases in the middle. From germline, CDR1 is DFQATT and CDR2 SNEGSKA (reference sequence). CDR3 protein: CSASGYEQYF. CDR3 nucleotide sequence: TGCAGTGCTAGCGGGTACGAGCAGTACTTC.

This clone was seen a few times. The genes are TRBV3-1 (or the pseudogene TRBV3-2) and TRBJ2-5; 10 nucleotides match TRBD2. CDR1 is LGHDT and CDR2 is YNNKEL in the germline V gene (reference sequence). The CDR3 covers 18 residues. V trimming: 3 bases; J trimming: 3 bases; junction bases outside the gene matches: 13. This chain's CDR3 is CASSQGRGPAGGKETQYF. CDR3 DNA: TGTGCCAGCAGCCAGGGCCGTGGGCCAGCGGGGGGGAAAGAGACCCAGTACTTC.

This clone has only a few counts. The chain combines TRBV4-1 with TRBJ1-3, with 7 nucleotides matching TRBD1. The junction had 4 bases not matched to a gene; V was cut back by 9 bases and J by 2 bases. Germline CDR1 is MGHRA and CDR2 is YSYEKL. The CDR3 is 13 residues long. The CDR3 bases are TGCGCCAGTAGCGACAGGGCTGGAAACACCATATATTTT. Amino acid sequence: CASSDRAGNTIYF.

The chain employs TRBV19 and TRBJ1-5; 8 bases fit TRBD1. The germline gives CDR1 LNHDA, CDR2 SQIVND (reference sequence). The CDR3 extends over 15 amino acids. V lost 8 bases and J lost 0; bases outside the gene matches: 6. CDR3 sequence: CASEWTGNSNQPQHF. The CDR3 nucleotides read TGTGCCAGTGAGTGGACAGGGAATAGCAATCAGCCCCAGCATTTT.

The rearrangement joins TRBV30 to TRBJ1-2, with D hard to call. CDR1 is GTSNPN and CDR2 is SVGIG in the germline V gene (reference sequence). V shed 0 bases and J shed 0 bases, with 14 bases lying between them. The CDR3 runs to 16 residues. Here the CDR3 reads CAWSVRQRPTNYGYTF. The DNA of the CDR3 is TGTGCCTGGAGTGTACGGCAGAGGCCTACTAACTATGGCTACACCTTC.

The J gene is TRBJ2-7, the V gene TRBV18, with 9 positions matching TRBD1. The CDR3 has 17 amino acids. Germline V CDR1 and CDR2: KGHSH, LQKENI. With 5 bases clipped from V and 3 bases from J, the junction kept 14 bases outside the gene matches. CDR3 DNA: TGTGCCAGCTCAACACTGACTGGGACAGGGACCGACTACGAGCAGTACTTC. It is translated as CASSTLTGTGTDYEQYF.

The chain combines TRBV5-4 with TRBJ2-7, with D hard to call. The germline CDR1 and CDR2 sequences are SGHNT and YYREEE (reference sequence). The V gene lost 2 bases and the J gene lost 0 bases, with 9 bases spanning the gap. The CDR3 contains 14 residues. This CDR3 is CASSFDSGSYEQYF. CDR3 sequence (DNA): TGTGCCAGCAGCTTCGATTCGGGCTCCTACGAGCAGTACTTC.

In nucleotides, the CDR3 is TGTGCCTGGAGTGTACGAGGACACTCTGAAGCTTTCTTT. It encodes CAWSVRGHSEAFF. The chain recombines TRBV30 with TRBJ1-1; perhaps TRBD1 as D (5 bases). The CDR3 covers 13 residues. Trimming cost V 0 bases and J 6 bases, with 11 bases left between them. Germline assignment: CDR1 GTSNPN and CDR2 SVGIG (reference sequence). Full variable domain (missing parts from reference TRBV30 and TRBJ1-1): SQTIHQWPATLVQPVGSPLSLECTVEGTSNPNLYWYRQAAGRGLQLLFYSVGIGQISSEVPQNLSASRPQDRQFILSSKKLLLSDSGFYLCAWSVRGHSEAFFGQGTRLTVV.

The chain carries TRBV19 and TRBJ1-1, with D possibly being TRBD1 (6 bases). This CDR3 is 16 amino acids long. With 2 bases removed from V and 1 base from J, the gap between germline ends came to 14 bases. Germline V gene lookup returns CDR1 LNHDA and CDR2 SQIVND (reference sequence). The CDR3 here is CASSIFLGQTNTEAFF. CDR3 bases: TGTGCCAGTAGTATATTTTTGGGACAAACGAACACTGAAGCTTTCTTT.

J is TRBJ2-1 and V is TRBV4-3; D is uncertain. V lost 4 bases and J 4 bases, leaving 17 bases between the germline ends. CDR3 length: 16 amino acids. CDR1 LGHNA and CDR2 YSLEER come from the germline V gene. CDR3 DNA sequence: TGCGCCAGCAGCCCCCGTTTGATTGCGGAATACAATGAGCAGTTCTTC. The encoded protein is CASSPRLIAEYNEQFF.

V is TRBV25-1 and J is TRBJ2-5; the match to TRBD1 covers 7 bases. The junction had 20 bases not matched to a gene; V was cut back by 6 bases and J by 4 bases. The CDR3 loop spans 18 amino acids. The germline V gene has CDR1 MGHDK and CDR2 SYGVNS. This CDR3 reads CASRPWDRAVGLGETQYF. CDR3 nucleotides: TGTGCCAGCAGGCCGTGGGACAGAGCTGTTGGGTTAGGAGAGACCCAGTACTTC.

This chain uses TRBV7-2 with TRBJ2-3, with D tentatively TRBD2 (5 bases). Trimming shortened V by 0 bases and J by 1 base, and 14 bases separated the two germline ends. Germline V lookup: CDR1 SGHTA, CDR2 FQGNSA. CDR3 length: 17 residues. The CDR3 nucleotides are TGTGCCAGCAGCTTAGCGCGGGCCCGGAAAGGCACAGATACGCAGTATTTT. It yields the protein CASSLARARKGTDTQYF.

The J gene is TRBJ1-2, the V gene TRBV2, with TRBD1 matching over 10 bases. CDR3 size: 15 residues. Germline-derived CDR1 and CDR2 are SNHLY and FYNNEI. Germline trimming cut 3 bases from V and 3 bases from J; bases unmatched to any gene: 4. The CDR3, as DNA: TGTGCCAGCAGTGAGGGACAGGGGACCCACTATGGCTACACCTTC. Residues: CASSEGQGTHYGYTF.

To note about this clone: Other DNA sequences in the sample encode the same CDR3. The chain joins TRBV3-1 (or the pseudogene TRBV3-2) to TRBJ1-1; 9 nucleotides line up with TRBD1. Trimming removed 4 bases from V and 1 base from J; junction bases left unmatched: 4. Germline CDR1 is LGHDT and CDR2 is YNNKEL (reference sequence). The CDR3 is 15 amino acids. CDR3 coding DNA: TGTGCCAGCAGCCGTAGGGACAGGGCGAACACTGAAGCTTTCTTT. As protein: CASSRRDRANTEAFF.

The chain carries TRBV18 and TRBJ1-5, with D unclear. V lost 3 bases and J 1 base, leaving 13 bases between the germline ends. The CDR3 length is 16 residues. Germline V gene sequence: CDR1 KGHSH, CDR2 LQKENI. The CDR3 DNA reads TGTGCCAGCTCACCGTCGACACCTAAAAGCAATCAGCCCCAGCATTTT. Its translation: CASSPSTPKSNQPQHF.

The V call is TRBV27, the J call TRBJ1-1; perhaps TRBD1 as D (5 bases). Germline CDR1 and CDR2: MNHEY and SMNVEV (reference sequence). V shed 1 base and J shed 11 bases, with 17 bases lying between them. This CDR3 has 14 residues. CDR3 loop: CASSLYGAGRDAFF. CDR3 DNA: TGTGCCAGCAGTTTATATGGGGCTGGTAGGGATGCTTTCTTT.

The chain links TRBV28 to TRBJ1-6; possible D gene TRBD1, 5 bases. Germline V lookup: CDR1 MDHEN, CDR2 SYDVKM. The CDR3 spans 14 residues. V gave up 5 bases and J gave up 12 bases, with 17 bases separating them. The CDR3 sequence: CASSQDSGGRPLHF. CDR3 coding DNA: TGTGCCAGCAGTCAAGACAGCGGAGGGAGACCCCTCCACTTT.

The chain employs TRBV7-2 and TRBJ1-5; no clear D. The germline V gene has CDR1 SGHTA and CDR2 FQGNSA. V was trimmed by 0 bases and J by 2 bases, leaving 11 bases between them. This CDR3 region has 16 residues. The CDR3 region is CASSLAMYSRNQPQHF. The CDR3 nucleotides read TGTGCCAGCAGCTTAGCAATGTACAGCCGCAATCAGCCCCAGCATTTT.

The CDR3 protein is CASSRSTSAGGPTYQETQYF. Here the CDR3 DNA reads TGCGCCAGCAGCCGGTCCACCTCAGCGGGGGGGCCGACGTACCAAGAGACCCAGTACTTC. V usage is TRBV4-1 and J usage is TRBJ2-5, with 10 bases aligning to TRBD2. CDR1 MGHRA and CDR2 YSYEKL come from the germline V gene. Trimming cost V 4 bases and J 0 bases; bases outside gene matches: 17. This CDR3 has 20 amino acids.

The chain uses TRBV19 and TRBJ1-5; 8 bases map to TRBD1. V lost 9 bases and J lost 0; bases outside the gene matches: 4. Germline-derived CDR1 and CDR2 are LNHDA and SQIVND (reference sequence). The CDR3 length is 14 residues. The CDR3 sequence is CASKDRVSNQPQHF. The CDR3 region has the DNA TGTGCCAGCAAGGACAGGGTTAGCAATCAGCCCCAGCATTTT. Variable domain in full (rest from reference TRBV19 and TRBJ1-5): DGGITQSPKYLFRKEGQNVTLSCEQNLNHDAMYWYRQDPGQGLRLIYYSQIVNDFQKGDIAEGYSVSREKKESFPLTVTSAQKNPTAFYLCASKDRVSNQPQHFGDGTRLSIL.